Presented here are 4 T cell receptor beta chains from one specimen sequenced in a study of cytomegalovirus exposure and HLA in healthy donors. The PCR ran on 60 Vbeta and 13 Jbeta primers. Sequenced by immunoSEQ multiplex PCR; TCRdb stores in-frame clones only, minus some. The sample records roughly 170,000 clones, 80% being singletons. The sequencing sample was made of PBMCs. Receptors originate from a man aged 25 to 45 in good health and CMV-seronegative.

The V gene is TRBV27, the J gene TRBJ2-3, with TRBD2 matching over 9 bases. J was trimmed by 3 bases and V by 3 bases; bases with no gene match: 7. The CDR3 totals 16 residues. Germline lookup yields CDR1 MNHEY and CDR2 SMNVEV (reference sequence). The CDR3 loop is CASSFVAGAGTDTQYF. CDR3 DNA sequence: TGTGCCAGCAGTTTCGTAGCGGGAGCGGGGACAGATACGCAGTATTTT.

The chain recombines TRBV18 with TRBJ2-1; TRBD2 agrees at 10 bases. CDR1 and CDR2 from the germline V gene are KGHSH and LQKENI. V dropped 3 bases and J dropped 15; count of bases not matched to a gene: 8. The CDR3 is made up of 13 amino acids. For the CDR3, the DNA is TGTGCCAGCTCACCGGCTAGCGGGAGCGGTACGTTCTTC. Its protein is CASSPASGSGTFF.

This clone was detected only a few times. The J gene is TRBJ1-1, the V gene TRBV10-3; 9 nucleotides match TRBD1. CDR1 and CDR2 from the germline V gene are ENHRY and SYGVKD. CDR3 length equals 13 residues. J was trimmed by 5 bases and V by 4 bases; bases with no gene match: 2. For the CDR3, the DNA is TGTGCCATCAGTGTCGACAGGGGGACTGAAGCTTTCTTT. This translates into CAISVDRGTEAFF.

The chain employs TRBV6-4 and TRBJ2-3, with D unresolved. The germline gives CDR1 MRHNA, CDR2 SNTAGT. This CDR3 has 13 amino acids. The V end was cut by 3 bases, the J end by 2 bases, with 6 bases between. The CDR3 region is CASSEQNTDTQYF. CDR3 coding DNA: TGTGCCAGCAGTGAACAGAACACAGATACGCAGTATTTT.